In its sample, the clone carrying this T cell receptor beta chain was seen many times. Its antigen remains unidentified. These data originate in a study of T cell repertoires in cytomegalovirus infection. One entry per CDR3 protein results from TCRdb running MiXCR on the reads. The sample lists 100,000 or so distinct CDR3 sequences, more than 20% seen once, with about two fifths in the top ten. The CDR3 totals 15 residues. Germline CDR1 SEHNR, CDR2 FQNEAQ (reference sequence). Trimming left V 5 bases short and J 0 bases short, with 13 bases between. Findings of the study overall: Accumulated public TCR beta family frequency recognized individuals carrying CMV together with the relevant HLA.

The source is a human donor in good health (CMV status not recorded). Some clones in this sample may be carry-over from other donors' samples. The rearrangement uses TRBV7-9 and TRBJ1-1; no reliable D call. Sequencing was done on a sample of CD8+ T cells from PBMCs. The CDR3 nucleotides are TGTGCCAGCAGCCTGGACGGGCACCTGAACACTGAAGCTTTCTTT. Its translation: CASSLDGHLNTEAFF.